A selection of T cell receptor beta chains follows, all from one sample in a study of immune evolution from preneoplasia to lung adenocarcinoma. TCRdb keeps only in-frame clones here, not all; method: immunoSEQ multiplex PCR. The data show thousands of clones, over 65% seen once. Sequenced material: FFPE adjacent normal lung tissue. These receptors originate from a person in their 70s with lung adenocarcinoma. Both conserved end residues are part of each CDR3. D genes are given only for firm matches. Clone size is not always given. Where it is, it says once, few, many or a class for expanded clones.

v_call	clone_size	j_call	d_call	cdr3_aa	cdr3_nt
TRBV30	-	TRBJ1-2	-	CAFNRQAENTNGYTF	TGTGCCTTTAATCGACAGGCCGAGAACACCAATGGCTACACCTTC
TRBV5-1	-	TRBJ2-7	TRBD2	CASSLTSGRADEQYF	TGCGCCAGCAGCTTGACTAGCGGGAGGGCCGATGAGCAGTACTTC
TRBV7-3	-	TRBJ2-3	-	CASSPGLPSTDTQYF	TGTGCCAGCAGCCCGGGACTGCCTAGCACAGATACGCAGTATTTT
TRBV6-1	few	TRBJ2-7	TRBD2	CASSVAGEIYEQYF	TGTGCCAGCAGTGTAGCGGGAGAAATCTACGAGCAGTACTTC
TRBV5-5	-	TRBJ2-5	TRBD1	CASSYPGQGSPETQYF	TGTGCCAGCAGCTATCCGGGACAGGGGTCTCCGGAGACCCAGTACTTC
TRBV7-2	-	TRBJ1-1	-	CASSLAPLKGWGTEAFF	TGTGCCAGCAGCTTAGCCCCCCTGAAGGGCTGGGGCACTGAAGCTTTCTTT
TRBV15	-	TRBJ2-7	-	CATSRDSRAGRFYEQYF	TGTGCCACCAGCAGAGATAGCCGGGCGGGAAGATTTTACGAGCAGTACTTC
TRBV29-1	-	TRBJ1-4	TRBD1	CSGTGGEKLFF	TGCAGCGGGACAGGGGGCGAAAAACTGTTTTTT
TRBV4-1	-	TRBJ2-7	-	CASSLVGTQSYEQYF	TGCGCCAGCAGCCTCGTGGGGACACAGTCCTACGAGCAGTACTTC
TRBV14	-	TRBJ2-3	TRBD2	CASSSTSGSTDTQYF	TGTGCCAGCAGCTCGACTAGCGGGAGCACAGATACGCAGTATTTT
TRBV6-6	few	TRBJ1-5	-	CASRQGTSNQPQHF	TGTGCCAGCAGACAGGGAACTAGCAATCAGCCCCAGCATTTT
TRBV19	-	TRBJ2-1	TRBD2	CASSIGRLAGDNEQFF	TGTGCCAGTAGTATAGGTCGACTAGCGGGAGACAATGAGCAGTTCTTC
TRBV9	-	TRBJ2-5	-	CASSVVGGGRGSETQYF	TGTGCCAGCAGCGTAGTCGGCGGCGGCAGGGGCTCTGAGACCCAGTACTTC
TRBV7-9	-	TRBJ2-1	TRBD2	CASSSVAGTYNEQFF	TGTGCCAGCAGCTCCGTAGCGGGCACCTACAATGAGCAGTTCTTC
TRBV27	-	TRBJ2-2	TRBD1	CASSQDRGRGTGELFF	TGTGCCAGCAGCCAAGACAGGGGGCGCGGCACCGGGGAGCTGTTTTTT
TRBV9	few	TRBJ1-1	-	CASSARDEGEAFF	TGTGCCAGCAGCGCAAGGGATGAAGGTGAAGCTTTCTTT
TRBV5-1	-	TRBJ2-3	-	CASSLGGDPSTDTQYF	TGCGCCAGCAGCTTGGGAGGGGACCCCAGCACAGATACGCAGTATTTT